These 13 T cell receptor beta chains were sequenced from one sample in a study of Ad26.COV2.S vaccination and SARS-CoV-2 variants. The treatment here: approximately 18 received Ad26.COV2.S at low or high dose, single or two shots; about 5 received placebo; per-sample allocation not given. It was on day 63 after the first vaccine or placebo injection that samples were taken. TCRdb's table, derived via immunoSEQ multiplex PCR, lists solely in-frame clones and lacks some. The sample lists approximately 250,000 clones; around 88% were seen once. The sequencing used peripheral blood, collected in a trial of Ad26.COV2.S vaccine versus placebo. These receptors came from a person aged 18-60 years who received the Ad26.COV2.S COVID-19 vaccine or a placebo.

V is TRBV7-8 and J is TRBJ1-2; tentative D call: TRBD1 (5 bases). The V gene lost 11 bases and the J gene lost 0 bases, with 13 bases spanning the gap. Germline V gives CDR1 SGHVS, CDR2 FQNEAQ. The CDR3 contains 13 residues. The CDR3 loop is CAGRDPANYGYTF. As DNA, the CDR3 is TGTGCCGGGCGGGACCCGGCTAACTATGGCTACACCTTC.

This clone was picked up a small number of times. The chain employs TRBV27 and TRBJ2-7, with no clear D. Germline-derived CDR1 and CDR2 are MNHEY and SMNVEV (reference sequence). Trimming cost V 3 bases and J 1 base, with 7 bases left between them. The CDR3 totals 13 residues. The CDR3 nucleotides read TGTGCCAGCAGTTTGAATCCTTCCTACGAGCAGTACGTC. Residues: CASSLNPSYEQYV.

The J gene is TRBJ2-3, the V gene TRBV11-2, with D possibly being TRBD1 (6 bases). The V end lost 2 bases, the J end lost 0 bases, and 12 bases lay between the germline ends. The germline CDR1 and CDR2 sequences are SGHAT and FQNNGV. CDR3 size: 16 residues. CDR3: CASSLYAGASTDTQYF. Written as DNA, the CDR3 is TGTGCCAGCAGCTTATACGCAGGGGCCAGCACAGATACGCAGTATTTT.

There are a few counts of this clone. The chain employs TRBV29-1 and TRBJ1-1, with D possibly matching TRBD1 (5 bases). The CDR3 has 20 amino acids. V lost 4 bases and J 4 bases, leaving 34 bases between the germline ends. Germline-derived CDR1 and CDR2 are SQVTM and ANQGSEA. CDR3 DNA: TGCAGCGTTGTTGGGACCGGGACTCTTGGCAACCGGGTGGAAGGCACTGAAGCTTTCTTT. Translation gives CSVVGTGTLGNRVEGTEAFF. The full variable domain, rest sourced from reference TRBV29-1 and TRBJ1-1, is SAVISQKPSRDICQRGTSLTIQCQVDSQVTMMFWYRQQPGQSLTLIATANQGSEATYESGFVIDKFPISRPNLTFSTLTVSNMSPEDSSIYLCSVVGTGTLGNRVEGTEAFFGQGTRLTVV.

This clone appeared a single time. The CDR3 nucleotides are TGTGCCAGCAGCTTGGCCGTCAGGGTTTACTATGGCTACACCTTC. It is translated as CASSLAVRVYYGYTF. The gene calls are TRBV5-5 and TRBJ1-2; TRBD1 might be the D (5 bases). Germline V gives CDR1 SGHKS, CDR2 YYEKEE (reference sequence). The CDR3 covers 15 residues. The germline V and J ends were trimmed by 0 bases and 3 bases, with 12 bases remaining between them.

The gene calls are TRBV9 and TRBJ1-1; no clear D gene. Germline values: CDR1 SGDLS, CDR2 YYNGEE. Trimming stripped 4 bases from V and 2 bases from J, with 15 bases between. This CDR3 comprises 15 residues. CDR3 sequence: CASSPRFGSNTEAFF. The CDR3 DNA follows: TGTGCCAGCAGCCCACGATTTGGGTCAAACACTGAAGCTTTCTTT.

V and J are TRBV30 and TRBJ1-2; 7 bases fit TRBD1. This CDR3 is built from 16 residues. Germline values: CDR1 GTSNPN, CDR2 SVGIG (reference sequence). V shed 5 bases, J shed 0 bases, and the junction held 12 bases outside the gene matches. The CDR3 bases are TGTGCCTGGCACCGGGACAGAAGCCATTCTAACTATGGCTACACCTTC. As protein: CAWHRDRSHSNYGYTF.

In nucleotides, the CDR3 is TGTGCCAGCAGCTTGGACAGGGCTGAAGATACGCAGTATTTT. This translates into CASSLDRAEDTQYF. The chain is built from TRBV5-6 and TRBJ2-3, with a weak D call TRBD1 (6 bases). This CDR3 has 14 residues. Trimming removed 0 bases from V and 5 bases from J, with 10 bases in between. Germline V lookup: CDR1 SGHDT, CDR2 YYEEEE.

In this sample, this clone turned up a few times. V and J are TRBV6-5 and TRBJ1-3; tentatively, D is TRBD1 (5 bases). The V and J ends lost 2 bases and 3 bases respectively, with 8 bases between them. Germline V lookup: CDR1 MNHEY, CDR2 SVGAGI. This CDR3 has 14 residues. Here the CDR3 DNA reads TGTGCCAGCAGTTACGCCCAGGGTGGAAACACCATATATTTT. Protein sequence: CASSYAQGGNTIYF.

This CDR3 is CASSQDYNRGRGETQYF. CDR3 in DNA: TGCGCCAGCAGCCAAGATTATAACAGGGGGCGCGGTGAGACCCAGTACTTC. The chain is built from TRBV4-3 and TRBJ2-5; 9 bases are a match to TRBD1. The J segment lost 5 bases and the V segment lost 0 bases, leaving 10 bases of the junction unmatched. CDR1 and CDR2 from the germline V gene are LGHNA and YSLEER. The CDR3 has 17 amino acids.

This clone was detected only once. The chain carries TRBV18 and TRBJ2-1; D is possibly TRBD2 (6 bases). Germline-derived CDR1 and CDR2 are KGHSH and LQKENI. The CDR3 is 15 amino acids. Trimming left V 3 bases short and J 4 bases short, with 13 bases between. CDR3 bases: TGTGCCAGCTCACCTTTCGGGGGAGATTACAATGAGCAGTTCTTC. Its translation: CASSPFGGDYNEQFF.

This clone was found once. The chain links TRBV30 to TRBJ2-2; TRBD2 matches 8 bases. From germline, CDR1 is GTSNPN and CDR2 SVGIG (reference sequence). The CDR3 is 14 amino acids. Unmatched junction bases numbered 6, after V lost 4 bases and J lost 5 bases. Written as DNA, the CDR3 is TGTGCCTGGATCGAGGCTAGCGGGACCGGGGAGCTGTTTTTT. Translating it yields CAWIEASGTGELFF.

This chain links TRBV3-1 (or the pseudogene TRBV3-2) with TRBJ2-1, with a possible D match to TRBD2 (7 bases). V lost 4 bases and J lost 3, with 16 bases in between. The CDR3 is 16 amino acids. Germline CDR1 and CDR2: LGHDT and YNNKEL (reference sequence). CDR3 in DNA: TGTGCCAGCAGCCCCTCGGAAGGGGGGGGCTACAATGAGCAGTTCTTC. Translation: CASSPSEGGGYNEQFF.